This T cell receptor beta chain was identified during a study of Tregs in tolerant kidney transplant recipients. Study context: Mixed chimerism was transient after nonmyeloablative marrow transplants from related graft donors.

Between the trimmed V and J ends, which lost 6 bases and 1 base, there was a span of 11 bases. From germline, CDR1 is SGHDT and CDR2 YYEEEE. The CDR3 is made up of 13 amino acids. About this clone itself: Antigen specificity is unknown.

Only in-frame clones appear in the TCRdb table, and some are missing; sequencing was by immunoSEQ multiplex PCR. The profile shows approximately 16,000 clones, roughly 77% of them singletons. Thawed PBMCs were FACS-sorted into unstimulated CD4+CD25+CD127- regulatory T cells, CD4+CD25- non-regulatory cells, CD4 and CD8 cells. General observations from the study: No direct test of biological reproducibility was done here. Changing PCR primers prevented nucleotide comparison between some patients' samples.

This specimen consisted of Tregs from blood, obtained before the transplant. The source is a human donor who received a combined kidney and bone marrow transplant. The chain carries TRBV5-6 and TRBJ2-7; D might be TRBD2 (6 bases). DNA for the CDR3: TGTGCCAGCACCTCTCGGGGGTCCTACGAGCAGTACTTC. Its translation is CASTSRGSYEQYF.